This T cell receptor (beta chain) stems from a study of T cell changes during pregnancy in multiple sclerosis (dated by TCRdb to between 2018 and 2021). About the study as a whole: The study looked at changes in the T cell repertoire across pregnancy in women with multiple sclerosis.

Regarding this clone: Its antigen has not been determined. Compared with germline, one end of the junction differs, possibly owing to a read error.

The CDR3 has 12 amino acids, counting the end cysteine and phenylalanine. The retained sequence is limited to the CDR3, 36 bases, with the frame set at the first base. For CDR1 and CDR2, the germline V gene lists MDHEN and SYDVKM. The library relied on the immunoSEQ multiplex PCR assay. Drawn from immuneACCESS, this table holds only the in-frame rearrangements with V and J called that TCRdb kept. Clones are partly lost; checked studies trace under half to an unresolved V gene and leave the rest unexplained. Across this sample there are some 110,000 clones, with roughly 90% seen only once. The leading ten clones occupy over 1.5% of the sample.

Sequenced here: peripheral blood, sampled in the third trimester of pregnancy. The source of this sequence is a female donor with multiple sclerosis, enrolled in a pregnancy study. This chain is built from TRBV28 and TRBJ2-7, and possibly TRBD2, on 6 matching bases. The bases read TGTGCCAGCAGCCTGGGGACTTACAAGATCGACTTC. This yields the protein CASSLGTYKIDF.